The 30 T cell receptor beta chains listed next were all sequenced from one sample in a study of vaccination and CD4 T cells after COVID-19. The Oncomine TCR Beta short-read assay sequenced DNA from cultured CD4+ T cells. Each CDR3 protein gets one entry after TCRdb re-called the PCR reads with MiXCR. The repertoire consists of 25,000 to 30,000 distinct CDR3 sequences, with less than 45% occurring once and the leading ten covering roughly 4.9%. These receptors' antigens are unknown. Time point specified: late sampling 161 to 241 days after vaccination in three convalescent patients. The treatment here: approximately 11-day PBMC culture with coronavirus spike peptide pools or control peptides (ViraFEST assay). The input for sequencing was CD4+ T cells from blood, cultured in vitro, taken about 7 months after SARS-CoV-2 vaccination. These receptors were obtained from a human donor who had recovered from COVID-19.

J is TRBJ2-1 and V is TRBV6-2 or TRBV6-3; D may be TRBD1 or TRBD2 (5 bases each). The CDR3 totals 14 residues. Germline values: CDR1 MNHEY, CDR2 SVGEGT. V gave up 10 bases and J gave up 0 bases, with 13 bases separating them. CDR3 DNA: TGTGCCATCCAGGGACGGCGCTCCTACAATGAGCAGTTCTTC. Its translation: CAIQGRRSYNEQFF.

For this clonotype: One end of the junction fails to match germline, which may point to a read error. V usage is TRBV20-1 and J usage is TRBJ2-3, with D perhaps matching TRBD2 (5 bases). Per germline, CDR1 DFQATT and CDR2 SNEGSKA (reference sequence). The CDR3 spans 13 residues. DNA for the CDR3: TGCAGTACTAGAGATGAGTCCACAGATACGCAGTATTTT. Translation gives CSTRDESTDTQYF.

The chain uses TRBV20-1 and TRBJ2-3; D may be TRBD2 (6 bases). This CDR3 is built from 13 residues. Germline assignment: CDR1 DFQATT and CDR2 SNEGSKA (reference sequence). V was clipped by 6 bases and J by 1 base, with 11 bases between them. The CDR3 DNA sequence: TGCAGTGCCGCGACTAGACGCACAGATACGCAGTATTTT. It is translated as CSAATRRTDTQYF.

The chain is built from TRBV10-3 and TRBJ2-6; the match to TRBD1 covers 7 bases. Germline CDR1 and CDR2: ENHRY and SYGVKD. V trimming: 7 bases; J trimming: 2 bases; junction bases outside the gene matches: 5. The CDR3 runs 15 residues. The CDR3 loop reads CAIKTGNTGANVLTF. CDR3 nucleotides: TGTGCCATCAAGACAGGGAATACTGGGGCCAACGTCCTGACTTTC.

The chain joins TRBV5-6 to TRBJ1-5; unclear D gene. V was trimmed by 4 bases and J by 4 bases, leaving 15 bases between them. Germline CDR1 reads SGHDT; CDR2 reads YYEEEE. This CDR3 spans 15 amino acids. CDR3 DNA sequence: TGTGCCAGCAGCCTGTATGGTGGCGGGAATCAGCCCCAGCATTTT. This codes for CASSLYGGGNQPQHF.

In DNA, the CDR3 is TGTGCCAGCAGTGCTCGGGACAGGGCGGCTGAGCAGTTCTTC. This encodes CASSARDRAAEQFF. V is TRBV2 and J is TRBJ2-1; TRBD1 aligns across 9 bases. CDR1 is SNHLY and CDR2 is FYNNEI in the germline V gene. This CDR3 region has 14 residues. Unmatched junction bases numbered 7, after V lost 4 bases and J lost 9 bases.

This clonotype turned up a few times. This sequence joins TRBV15 and TRBJ1-2; D possibly corresponds to TRBD1 (6 bases). From germline, CDR1 is LNHNV and CDR2 YYDKDF (reference sequence). CDR3 length equals 13 residues. Trimming pared 3 bases from V and 4 bases from J, leaving 9 bases between. The chain's CDR3 is CATSSGGGYGYTF. The DNA for the CDR3 is TGTGCCACCAGCAGTGGAGGGGGCTATGGCTACACCTTC.

There are a few counts of this clonotype. This chain connects TRBV6-2 or TRBV6-3 to TRBJ2-1; D gene unclear. Germline CDR1 reads MNHEY; CDR2 reads SVGEGT. Trimming stripped 6 bases from V and 8 bases from J, with 20 bases between. The CDR3 is made up of 15 amino acids. In nucleotides, the CDR3 is TGTGCCAGCAGCCCTCGACTTAAGGGTGGGGATGAGCAGTTCTTC. It is translated as CASSPRLKGGDEQFF.

The J gene is TRBJ2-3, the V gene TRBV6-4; 12 nucleotides match TRBD2. Unmatched junction bases numbered 5, after V lost 5 bases and J lost 2 bases. Germline values: CDR1 MRHNA, CDR2 SNTAGT. The length of the CDR3 is 16 residues. CDR3 loop: CASSPTSGSVTDTQYF. The CDR3 nucleotides are TGTGCCAGCAGTCCGACTAGCGGGAGTGTCACAGATACGCAGTATTTT.

The chain employs TRBV15 and TRBJ2-1; TRBD2 aligns across 7 bases. The CDR3 is 16 amino acids. Per the germline V gene, CDR1 is LNHNV and CDR2 is YYDKDF (reference sequence). J gave up 6 bases and V 1 base, and 9 bases lay outside the gene matches. The chain's CDR3 is CATSRVDGTTSNEQFF. CDR3 coding DNA: TGTGCCACCAGCAGAGTGGACGGGACTACCAGCAATGAGCAGTTCTTC.

In its sample, this clonotype was seen once. Given the absence of the conserved phenylalanine or tryptophan at the CDR3 end, a read error is likely. This rearrangement joins TRBV15 to TRBJ2-2, with a possible D match to TRBD2 (5 bases). CDR1 LNHNV and CDR2 YYDKDF come from the germline V gene (reference sequence). Trimming removed 3 bases from V and 6 bases from J, with 17 bases in between. This CDR3 is 16 amino acids long. This CDR3 is CATSRDRGVPPGELFS. As DNA, the CDR3 is TGTGCCACCAGCAGGGATCGGGGTGTCCCCCCCGGGGAGCTGTTTTCT.

The chain employs TRBV7-9 and TRBJ2-3; possibly TRBD1 for D (6 bases). Germline CDR1 and CDR2: SEHNR and FQNEAQ (reference sequence). This CDR3 comprises 15 residues. The V end lost 2 bases, the J end lost 3 bases, and 12 bases lay between the germline ends. The CDR3: CASSLYRELTDTQYF. CDR3 nucleotides: TGTGCCAGCAGCTTATACAGGGAATTGACAGATACGCAGTATTTT.

The CDR3 sequence is CASSKGGWQETQYF. DNA of the CDR3: TGTGCCAGCAGCAAAGGGGGCTGGCAAGAGACCCAGTACTTC. This chain uses TRBV28 with TRBJ2-5; 7 bases map to TRBD1. The trim removed 6 bases at V and 2 bases at J, leaving 6 bases unmatched. The CDR3 covers 14 residues. Germline lookup yields CDR1 MDHEN and CDR2 SYDVKM.

V gene TRBV7-3 combines with J gene TRBJ2-2; a weak D match, TRBD1 (6 bases). Germline V CDR1 and CDR2: SGHTA, FQGTGA. This CDR3 is 17 amino acids long. Trimming stripped 4 bases from V and 5 bases from J, with 20 bases between. The CDR3 nucleotides are TGTGCCAGCAGCTCATCGGGCCTTCCAGGGGAAACCGGGGAGCTGTTTTTT. Translating it yields CASSSSGLPGETGELFF.

In this sample, this clonotype turned up a few times. This chain joins TRBV19 and TRBJ2-3, with 8 positions matching TRBD2. V shed 6 bases and J 0 bases; nucleotides not matched to a gene: 2. This CDR3 has 14 residues. Germline values: CDR1 LNHDA, CDR2 SQIVND (reference sequence). CDR3 in amino acids: CASRSSGSTDTQYF. In nucleotides, the CDR3 is TGTGCCAGTAGATCTAGCGGGAGCACAGATACGCAGTATTTT.

In its sample, this clonotype was seen a few times. The chain uses TRBV29-1 and TRBJ1-2, with TRBD1 matching over 7 bases. Germline V gene lookup returns CDR1 SQVTM and CDR2 ANQGSEA. This CDR3 spans 14 amino acids. Trimming cost V 1 base and J 4 bases; bases outside gene matches: 6. The CDR3 is CSVEATGRIYGYTF. The CDR3 bases are TGCAGCGTTGAAGCGACAGGGAGGATCTATGGCTACACCTTC.

The chain employs TRBV6-2 or TRBV6-3 and TRBJ1-2, with D unclear. Trimming removed 11 bases at V and 3 bases at J, with 16 bases between. CDR3 length: 13 residues. The germline CDR1 and CDR2 sequences are MNHEY and SVGEGT. The CDR3 loop is CASRQPPYYGYTF. The DNA for the CDR3 is TGTGCCTCGCGGCAGCCACCATACTATGGCTACACCTTC.

CDR3 in DNA: TGTGCCAGCAGCTTGGGCTTGGGAGATACGCAGTATTTT. This translates into CASSLGLGDTQYF. V and J are TRBV7-2 and TRBJ2-3; D is unresolved. The CDR3 loop spans 13 amino acids. V was trimmed by 3 bases and J by 5 bases, leaving 9 bases between them. Germline CDR1 is SGHTA and CDR2 is FQGNSA.

This chain uses TRBV20-1 with TRBJ2-3; 13 nucleotides line up with TRBD2. The ends lost 5 bases at V and 3 bases at J; junction bases unmatched: 14. Germline V lookup: CDR1 DFQATT, CDR2 SNEGSKA (reference sequence). This CDR3 region has 18 residues. The CDR3 bases are TGCAGTGCTGTTGGTAGGACTAGCGGGAGCACCGCAACAGATACGCAGTATTTT. As protein: CSAVGRTSGSTATDTQYF.

V and J are TRBV7-3 and TRBJ2-2, with TRBD1 identical over 9 bases. The germline V gene has CDR1 SGHTA and CDR2 FQGTGA. V lost 5 bases to trimming and J lost 6 bases; unmatched junction nucleotides: 4. CDR3 size: 14 residues. As DNA, the CDR3 is TGTGCCAGCAGCCTCACAGGGGGCCCCGGGGAGCTGTTTTTT. This translates into CASSLTGGPGELFF.

The chain uses TRBV7-2 and TRBJ2-1; 11 nucleotides match TRBD2. J lost 5 bases, V lost 5 bases, and 2 bases had no gene match. Germline lookup yields CDR1 SGHTA and CDR2 FQGNSA. This CDR3 is built from 14 residues. The CDR3 loop reads CASSRTSGHNEQFF. CDR3 coding DNA: TGTGCCAGCAGCCGGACTAGCGGGCACAATGAGCAGTTCTTC.

This clonotype has a handful of counts. This chain connects TRBV10-3 to TRBJ1-6, with D uncertain. The ends were cut back, 2 bases at V and 8 bases at J, with 13 bases in the middle. Germline CDR1 and CDR2: ENHRY and SYGVKD. This CDR3 is 15 amino acids long. The CDR3: CAISEGRGNYSPLHF. CDR3 nucleotide sequence: TGTGCCATCAGTGAGGGGCGGGGTAACTATTCACCCCTCCACTTT.

The gene calls are TRBV18 and TRBJ1-5; unclear D gene. Germline V gene sequence: CDR1 KGHSH, CDR2 LQKENI. V lost 4 bases and J lost 0, with 10 bases in between. The CDR3 runs to 15 residues. The CDR3 loop is CASSLNPISNQPQHF. CDR3 nucleotides: TGTGCCAGCTCACTTAACCCGATTAGCAATCAGCCCCAGCATTTT.

The gene calls are TRBV20-1 and TRBJ2-7, with 11 bases aligning to TRBD1. Unmatched junction bases numbered 4, after V lost 2 bases and J lost 1 base. The CDR3 sequence is 15 residues long. CDR1 is DFQATT and CDR2 is SNEGSKA in the germline V gene (reference sequence). The CDR3 loop is CSARFGQGASYEQYF. CDR3 bases: TGCAGTGCTAGATTTGGACAGGGGGCTTCCTACGAGCAGTACTTC.

The rearrangement joins TRBV20-1 to TRBJ2-3; 9 nucleotides align to TRBD2. Germline CDR1 and CDR2: DFQATT and SNEGSKA (reference sequence). This CDR3 is built from 13 residues. V lost 1 base to trimming and J lost 8 bases; unmatched junction nucleotides: 4. CDR3: CSARASSGITQYF. The CDR3 nucleotides are TGCAGTGCTAGAGCGTCTAGCGGGATTACGCAGTATTTT.

This clonotype was counted only a few times. The chain's CDR3 is CASRLRAGASYEQYF. DNA for the CDR3: TGTGCCAGTAGGCTCAGAGCGGGAGCCTCCTACGAGCAGTACTTC. The chain uses TRBV19 and TRBJ2-7; TRBD2 aligns across 8 bases. Trimming cost V 6 bases and J 0 bases; bases outside gene matches: 7. CDR3 length equals 15 residues. In germline, CDR1 is LNHDA, CDR2 SQIVND (reference sequence).

Here the CDR3 reads CASSIFLGGTQYF. DNA for the CDR3: TGTGCCAGTAGTATATTCCTGGGAGGTACGCAGTATTTT. The chain links TRBV19 to TRBJ2-3, with a possible D match to TRBD2 (6 bases). The CDR3 covers 13 residues. Germline-derived CDR1 and CDR2 are LNHDA and SQIVND (reference sequence). Trimming shortened V by 2 bases and J by 8 bases, and 11 bases separated the two germline ends.

The chain uses TRBV20-1 and TRBJ2-7; weak D call: TRBD1 (6 bases). With 6 bases removed from V and 0 bases from J, the gap between germline ends came to 18 bases. The CDR3 totals 15 residues. The germline V gene has CDR1 DFQATT and CDR2 SNEGSKA (reference sequence). In DNA, the CDR3 is TGCAGTGCCGCCACAGGACAGCAGCACTCCTACGAGCAGTACTTC. The encoded protein is CSAATGQQHSYEQYF.

This clonotype was seen a handful of times. The genes are TRBV28 and TRBJ2-7; 9 bases are a match to TRBD2. This CDR3 spans 16 amino acids. The germline gives CDR1 MDHEN, CDR2 SYDVKM. Trimming removed 9 bases from V and 2 bases from J; junction bases left unmatched: 14. The CDR3 spells CASSDPGVAGAYEQYF. CDR3 bases: TGTGCCAGTAGTGACCCGGGGGTAGCGGGAGCCTACGAGCAGTACTTC.

This clonotype came up a few times. V gene TRBV15 combines with J gene TRBJ2-2; no clear D. This CDR3 region has 17 residues. Deletions cut 1 base from V and 1 base from J, with 13 bases between. In germline, CDR1 is LNHNV, CDR2 YYDKDF (reference sequence). The CDR3 spells CATSRAPTPMNTGELFF. CDR3 sequence (DNA): TGTGCCACCAGCAGAGCCCCCACCCCCATGAACACCGGGGAGCTGTTTTTT. Together with reference TRBV15 and TRBJ2-2, the CDR3 gives the full variable domain: DAMVIQNPRYQVTQFGKPVTLSCSQTLNHNVMYWYQQKSSQAPKLLFHYYDKDFNNEADTPDNFQSRRPNTSFCFLDIRSPGLGDTAMYLCATSRAPTPMNTGELFFGEGSRLTVL.